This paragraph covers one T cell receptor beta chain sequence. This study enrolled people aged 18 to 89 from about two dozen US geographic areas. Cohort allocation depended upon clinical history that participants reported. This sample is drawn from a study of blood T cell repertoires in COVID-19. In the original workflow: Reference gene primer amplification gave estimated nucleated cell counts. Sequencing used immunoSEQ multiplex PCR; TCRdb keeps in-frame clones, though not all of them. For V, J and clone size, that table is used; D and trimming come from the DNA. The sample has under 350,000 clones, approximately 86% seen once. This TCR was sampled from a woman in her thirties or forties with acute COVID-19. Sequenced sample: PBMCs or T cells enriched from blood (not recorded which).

In nucleotides, the CDR3 is TGTGCCAGCAGCTTGTGGCAGGGGGAAAACACTGAAGCTTTCTTT. Amino acid sequence: CASSLWQGENTEAFF. The chain recombines TRBV7-2 with TRBJ1-1; TRBD1 agrees at 7 bases. Looked up from germline, CDR1 is SGHTA and CDR2 is FQGNSA. Germline trimming cut 3 bases from V and 2 bases from J; bases unmatched to any gene: 6. The CDR3 sequence is 15 residues long.